This TCR beta chain was identified in a study of response to subunit inactivated influenza vaccine. In this sample, this clonotype turned up a few times. Its antigen is not known. From the RT-PCR reads, TCRdb called clonotypes with MiXCR, one entry per CDR3 protein. The table records some 480,000 distinct CDR3 sequences, approximately 11% of them present only once. Whole-study results and caveats: Authors suggested each seasonal influenza vaccination recruits few new T cells.

CDR3 size: 15 residues. Germline assignment: CDR1 SGHRS and CDR2 YFSETQ. V was pared by 1 base and J by 4 bases, with 12 bases between. The chain employs TRBV5-1 and TRBJ2-1, with a possible D match to TRBD2 (5 bases). Material: PBMCs from blood, obtained 35 to 45 days after vaccination. The sequence derives from a middle-aged man who received an inactivated influenza vaccine. In DNA, the CDR3 is TGCGCCAGCAGCTTGAGAGGACTTACGTACAATGAGCAGTTCTTC. This encodes CASSLRGLTYNEQFF.